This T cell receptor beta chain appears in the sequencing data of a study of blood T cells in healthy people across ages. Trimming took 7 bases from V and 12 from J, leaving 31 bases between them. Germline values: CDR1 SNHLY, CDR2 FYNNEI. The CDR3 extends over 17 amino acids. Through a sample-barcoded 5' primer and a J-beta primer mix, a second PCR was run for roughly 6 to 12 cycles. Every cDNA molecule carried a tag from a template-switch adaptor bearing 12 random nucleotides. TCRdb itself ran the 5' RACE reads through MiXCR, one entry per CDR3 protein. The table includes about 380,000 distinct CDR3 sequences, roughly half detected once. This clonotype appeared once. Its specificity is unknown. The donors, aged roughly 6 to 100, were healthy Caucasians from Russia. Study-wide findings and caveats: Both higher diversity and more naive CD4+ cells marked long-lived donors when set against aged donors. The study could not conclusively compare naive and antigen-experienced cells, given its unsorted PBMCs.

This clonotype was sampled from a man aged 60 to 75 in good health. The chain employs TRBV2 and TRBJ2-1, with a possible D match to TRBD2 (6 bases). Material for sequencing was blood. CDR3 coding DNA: TGTGCCAGCACGACTAGTCGCCAAAACACCGATACAAGGAGGCAGTTCTTC. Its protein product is CASTTSRQNTDTRRQFF.